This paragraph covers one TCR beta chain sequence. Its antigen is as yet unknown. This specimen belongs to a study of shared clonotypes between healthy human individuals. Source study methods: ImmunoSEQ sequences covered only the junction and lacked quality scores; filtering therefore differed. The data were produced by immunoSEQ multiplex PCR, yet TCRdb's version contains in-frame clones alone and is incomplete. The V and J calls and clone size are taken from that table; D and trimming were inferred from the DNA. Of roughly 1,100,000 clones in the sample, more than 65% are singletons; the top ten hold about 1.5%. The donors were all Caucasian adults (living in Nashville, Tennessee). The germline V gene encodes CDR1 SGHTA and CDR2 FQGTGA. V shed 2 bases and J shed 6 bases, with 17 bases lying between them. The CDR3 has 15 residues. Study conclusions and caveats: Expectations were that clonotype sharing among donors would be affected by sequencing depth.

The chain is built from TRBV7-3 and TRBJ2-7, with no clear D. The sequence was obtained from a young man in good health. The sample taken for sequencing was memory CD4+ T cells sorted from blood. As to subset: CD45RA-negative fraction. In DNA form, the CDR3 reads TGTGCCAGCAGCTTAGCGTTAGCCCAGCGAGGCGAGCAGTACTTC. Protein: CASSLALAQRGEQYF.